Listed below are T cell receptor beta chains from one sample, sequenced in a study of T-cell memory formation after mild COVID-19. TCRdb recomputed calls from the 5' RACE reads with MiXCR, one row per CDR3 protein. The sample contains 160,000 or so distinct CDR3 sequences, around a third of which appear only once. The sample taken for sequencing was PBMCs or a T cell subset sorted from them (not recorded which). The receptor source for this set is an adult woman who had mild COVID-19 (a few samples of this study predate the infection). Cell type and time point are not known. Each CDR3 is given with its conserved first and last residue. Each record gives: D gene, V gene, clone size, J gene, CDR3 protein, CDR3 DNA. The D gene is left open where the match is weak. Where a row states a size, it is once, few, many or the class of an expanded clone; other rows omit it.

>.|TRBV15|few|TRBJ1-1
CATSSRGNTEAFF
TGTGCCACCAGCAGTCGGGGAAACACTGAAGCTTTCTTT
>.|TRBV27|few|TRBJ2-7
CASRPGVGSYEQYF
TGTGCCAGCCGGCCTGGGGTGGGGTCCTACGAGCAGTACTTC
>TRBD2|TRBV7-6|few|TRBJ2-5
CASSVIGSRGETQYF
TGTGCCAGCAGCGTAATAGGCTCGCGGGGGGAGACCCAGTACTTC
>.|TRBV5-1|few|TRBJ1-1
CASTPGGDANTEAFF
TGCGCCAGCACCCCCGGGGGAGATGCGAACACTGAAGCTTTCTTT
>.|TRBV5-1|.|TRBJ2-5
CASSLSGGVQETQYF
TGCGCCAGCAGCTTGTCGGGGGGCGTCCAAGAGACCCAGTACTTC
>TRBD2|TRBV27|.|TRBJ2-3
CASSLLLADSTDTQYF
TGTGCCAGCAGCCTCTTACTAGCGGATAGCACAGATACGCAGTATTTT
>TRBD1|TRBV5-1|.|TRBJ1-3
CASSLAGTDFGNTIYF
TGCGCCAGCAGCTTGGCCGGGACAGATTTTGGAAACACCATATATTTT
>.|TRBV19|few|TRBJ2-7
CASSIQQYYEQYF
TGTGCCAGTAGTATTCAGCAGTACTACGAGCAGTACTTC
>.|TRBV12-3/TRBV12-4|few|TRBJ2-2
CASSLDSFGGELFF
TGTGCCAGCAGTTTAGACTCCTTCGGCGGGGAGCTGTTTTTT
>TRBD1|TRBV4-3|many|TRBJ2-7
CASSQEDRSSSYEQYF
TGCGCCAGCAGCCAAGAGGACAGGTCCAGCTCCTACGAGCAGTACTTC
>TRBD1|TRBV5-1|.|TRBJ2-5
CASSLAGTGKAETQYF
TGCGCCAGCAGCTTGGCCGGGACAGGGAAAGCAGAGACCCAGTACTTC
>.|TRBV9|.|TRBJ2-7
CASSGGGGSYEQYF
TGTGCCAGCAGCGGAGGAGGGGGATCCTACGAGCAGTACTTC
>TRBD2|TRBV10-3|.|TRBJ2-1
CAISGGLSGGPYNEQFF
TGTGCCATCAGTGGCGGACTAAGCGGGGGACCCTACAATGAGCAGTTCTTC
>.|TRBV20-1|.|TRBJ2-3
CSARDPQRPPLTDTQYF
TGCAGTGCTAGAGATCCTCAACGTCCCCCTTTAACAGATACGCAGTATTTT
>.|TRBV29-1|few|TRBJ2-5
CSVEWQQETQYF
TGCAGCGTTGAATGGCAGCAAGAGACCCAGTACTTC
>.|TRBV18|.|TRBJ2-2
CASSPRQAQAGELFF
TGTGCCAGCTCACCACGGCAGGCTCAGGCCGGGGAGCTGTTTTTT
>.|TRBV6-5|.|TRBJ1-5
CASQQGPSNQPQHF
TGTGCCAGCCAACAGGGCCCTAGCAATCAGCCCCAGCATTTT